This T cell receptor beta chain emerged from a study of cytomegalovirus exposure and HLA in healthy donors. In the case of this clone: Its target is unknown.

Clones were sequenced by immunoSEQ multiplex PCR, and TCRdb holds only the in-frame ones, with some missing. The sample has 150,000 to 200,000 clones, 75% to 90% seen once. The study's findings and limits: Among TCR sequences, most were rare, though some public TCRs appeared in many donors. Investigators reported under 200 TCR beta chains as tied to cytomegalovirus. Using the classifier, cytomegalovirus status was reportedly diagnosed with high specificity and sensitivity.

There are 13 residues in the CDR3. Germline V gene data show CDR1 as SGHRS and CDR2 as YFSETQ. Losses at the gene ends were 4 bases for V and 3 bases for J; bases not matched to a gene: 3. The sequence came from a woman aged 18-29 years in good health and CMV-seronegative. The sequenced material came from PBMCs. The J gene is TRBJ1-2, the V gene TRBV5-1; 7 bases are a match to TRBD1. The CDR3: CASSLDRDYGYTF. The CDR3 nucleotides are TGCGCCAGCAGCCTCGACAGGGACTATGGCTACACCTTC.